This TCR beta chain is from a study of CXCR3-negative and CXCR3-positive naive CD8 T cells. General observations from the study: For CXCR3-positive naive cells, TRB CDR3s were more hydrophobic than those of CXCR3-negative naive cells.

The CDR3 consists of 14 residues. CDR1 is MDHEN, CDR2 SYDVKM, per germline. All TRB cDNA libraries came from 5' RACE performed with UMI labels. TCRdb derives one entry per CDR3 protein from the 5' RACE reads, leaving out DNA. The sample data list some 140,000 distinct CDR3 sequences. For this clonotype: The antigen is undetermined.

The clonotype originates from a human donor in good health. Some clones in this sample may be carry-over from other donors' samples. Material for sequencing was naive CXCR3+ CD8+ T cells from blood. The subset here: CD45RO-CCR7+CD27+CD95- naive CD8+ T cells expressing CXCR3 (TNR3+). The rearrangement uses TRBV28 and TRBJ2-7; TCRdb proposes TRBD2, but this gene call is untestable without DNA. CDR3 sequence reads: CDSRSAGGRPEQYF.